One and the same sample provided the 18 T cell receptor beta chains below, sequenced in a study of stem cell transplantation in POMP-related autoinflammatory disease (dated by TCRdb to about 2021). Read against the paper, the sample's time point label means: before hematopoietic stem cell transplant. The paper's findings and limits, for the study overall: A restricted number of unique TRB V-J gene pairings was observed in PRAID patients. PRAID patients trended toward lower TRB diversity and higher clonality across all analyzed T-cell subsets.

Which antigens these TCRs recognize remains unknown. The library was made by the immunoSEQ multiplex PCR assay. As stored in TCRdb, this immuneACCESS dataset retains in-frame rearrangements with V and J assigned. A fraction of the clones does not appear; measured against another copy, unresolved V genes explain less than half of the discrepancy, and the remainder lacks a known reason. This sample comprises thousands of clones, just over 90% of them detected only once. Approximately 3% of the sample is held by the ten biggest clonotypes. Sequences were derived from CD8+ T cells from PBMCs, sampled before stem cell transplantation. Source of these receptors: a human donor with POMP-related autoinflammation and immune dysregulation (PRAID).

The gene calls are TRBV28 and TRBJ1-5; 10 bases are shared with TRBD1. The CDR3 is 18 residues long. CDR1 and CDR2 (germline): MDHEN, SYDVKM. Trimming took 2 bases from V and 4 from J; bases not matched to a gene: 11. CDR3 in amino acids: CASSLTRDRGRANQPQHF. The CDR3 region has the DNA TGTGCCAGCAGTTTAACCCGGGACAGGGGACGGGCTAATCAGCCCCAGCATTTT.

This clone has a handful of counts. This chain links TRBV15 with TRBJ1-5, with 8 bases lining up with TRBD1. CDR1 is LNHNV and CDR2 is YYDKDF in the germline V gene (reference sequence). This CDR3 is 13 amino acids long. The V segment lost 4 bases and the J segment 6 bases; nucleotides outside the gene matches: 2. The DNA for the CDR3 is TGTGCCACCAGCACAGGGGGCGTTCAGCCCCAGCATTTT. This codes for CATSTGGVQPQHF.

The chain combines TRBV28 with TRBJ2-7; D possibly corresponds to TRBD1 (5 bases). In germline, CDR1 is MDHEN, CDR2 SYDVKM. The V and J ends lost 3 bases and 6 bases respectively, with 12 bases between them. The CDR3 length is 13 residues. CDR3 nucleotides: TGTGCCAGCAGTTTCCGGTTAGGGGCCGAGCAGTACTTC. Its translation is CASSFRLGAEQYF.

The chain carries TRBV9 and TRBJ2-7; possibly TRBD2 for D (5 bases). In germline, CDR1 is SGDLS, CDR2 YYNGEE. The CDR3 sequence is 17 residues long. Trimming stripped 2 bases from V and 2 bases from J, with 20 bases between. Here the CDR3 DNA reads TGTGCCAGCAGCGTTGAGGGTGCGGGTGTGGAAACCTACGAGCAGTACTTC. Protein product: CASSVEGAGVETYEQYF.

The V gene is TRBV5-6, the J gene TRBJ1-4, with TRBD1 matching over 8 bases. V was pared by 4 bases and J by 8 bases, with 7 bases of the junction left unmatched. Germline V CDR1 and CDR2: SGHDT, YYEEEE. The CDR3 spans 14 residues. The DNA for the CDR3 is TGTGCCAGCAGCCGCGGGACAGGCGAAGAAAAACTGTTTTTT. Translating it yields CASSRGTGEEKLFF.

The rearrangement uses TRBV10-2 and TRBJ2-2, with TRBD2 matching over 9 bases. Losses at the gene ends were 0 bases for V and 4 bases for J; bases not matched to a gene: 3. Germline V gives CDR1 WSHSY, CDR2 SAAADI. There are 16 residues in the CDR3. CDR3 in DNA: TGCGCCAGCAGTGAGTCTGGCGGGGGGGTCACCGGGGAGCTGTTTTTT. Translated, it gives CASSESGGGVTGELFF.

This clone was seen just once. The rearrangement links TRBV5-6 to TRBJ2-2, with D tentatively TRBD1 (6 bases). V lost 5 bases to trimming and J lost 5 bases, with 10 bases between them. The CDR3 is made up of 13 amino acids. Germline V gene data show CDR1 as SGHDT and CDR2 as YYEEEE. The CDR3 nucleotides read TGTGCCAGCAGGCTAGGGGGAACCGGGGAGCTGTTTTTT. Residues: CASRLGGTGELFF.

Concerning this clone itself: This sample includes further DNA sequences coding for the same CDR3. V is TRBV9 and J is TRBJ2-7, with 10 bases fitting TRBD2. Losses at the gene ends were 5 bases for V and 7 bases for J; bases not matched to a gene: 6. Germline loops: CDR1 SGDLS, CDR2 YYNGEE. This CDR3 has 13 amino acids. The CDR3 nucleotides read TGTGCCAGCAGTAGGACTAGCGGCTATGAGCAGTACTTC. Translated, it gives CASSRTSGYEQYF.

This clone appeared once. The chain couples TRBV29-1 to TRBJ2-5; no clear D gene. Germline values: CDR1 SQVTM, CDR2 ANQGSEA. The CDR3 totals 13 residues. Between the trimmed V and J ends, which lost 1 base and 1 base, there was a span of 7 bases. The CDR3 sequence is CSVEGRGQETQYF. As DNA, the CDR3 is TGCAGCGTTGAAGGCAGAGGCCAAGAGACCCAGTACTTC.

This clone was detected a few times. V usage is TRBV30 and J usage is TRBJ1-2; tentatively, D is TRBD1 (6 bases). Trimming removed 2 bases at V and 6 bases at J, with 16 bases between. Germline V gene sequence: CDR1 GTSNPN, CDR2 SVGIG (reference sequence). The CDR3 covers 14 residues. The CDR3 reads CAWSPGAITDGYTF. The CDR3 nucleotides read TGTGCCTGGAGTCCGGGGGCCATTACGGATGGCTACACCTTC.

This clone was observed a few times. The chain has TRBV5-1 and TRBJ1-2; 7 bases map to TRBD1. CDR1 SGHRS and CDR2 YFSETQ come from the germline V gene. The J segment lost 0 bases and the V segment lost 3 bases, leaving 2 bases of the junction unmatched. The CDR3 has 14 amino acids. Here the CDR3 DNA reads TGCGCCAGCAGCTCGGGACAGACTAACTATGGCTACACCTTC. It specifies CASSSGQTNYGYTF.

The chain combines TRBV7-3 with TRBJ2-1; D call uncertain. The length of the CDR3 is 14 residues. The germline V gene has CDR1 SGHTA and CDR2 FQGTGA. Trimming shortened V by 5 bases and J by 5 bases, and 13 bases separated the two germline ends. CDR3: CASSLGGPDNEQFF. The CDR3 DNA reads as TGTGCCAGCAGCCTCGGTGGACCCGACAATGAGCAGTTCTTC. Full variable domain (remainder filled in from reference TRBV7-3 and TRBJ2-1): GAGVSQTPSNKVTEKGKYVELRCDPISGHTALYWYRQSLGQGPEFLIYFQGTGAADDSGLPNDRFFAVRPEGSVSTLKIQRTERGDSAVYLCASSLGGPDNEQFFGPGTRLTVL.

The rearrangement links TRBV7-9 to TRBJ1-1; unclear D gene. CDR3 length equals 15 residues. CDR1 SEHNR and CDR2 FQNEAQ come from the germline V gene (reference sequence). Trimming stripped 3 bases from V and 1 base from J, with 12 bases between. CDR3 sequence (DNA): TGTGCCAGCAGCTTGGTGTCCCGGGCGAACACTGAAGCTTTCTTT. It encodes CASSLVSRANTEAFF.

This chain uses TRBV7-3 with TRBJ1-1, with 8 bases that match TRBD1. The length of the CDR3 is 13 residues. Trimming cost V 5 bases and J 4 bases; bases outside gene matches: 3. Germline V CDR1 and CDR2: SGHTA, FQGTGA. CDR3 coding DNA: TGTGCCAGCAGCGAGACAGGGGCCACTGAAGCTTTCTTT. Translating it yields CASSETGATEAFF.

V gene TRBV15 combines with J gene TRBJ1-4, with TRBD1 as a possible D gene (5 bases). The V end lost 0 bases, the J end lost 4 bases, and 9 bases lay between the germline ends. The CDR3 spans 15 residues. CDR1 is LNHNV and CDR2 is YYDKDF in the germline V gene (reference sequence). CDR3 amino acids: CATSRDRGVNEKLFF. CDR3 bases: TGTGCCACCAGCAGAGATCGGGGGGTTAATGAAAAACTGTTTTTT.

This chain joins TRBV7-9 and TRBJ2-1; D unresolved. This CDR3 region has 12 residues. In germline, CDR1 is SEHNR, CDR2 FQNEAQ (reference sequence). Trimming took off 4 bases at V and 10 bases at J, with 11 bases between the two ends. CDR3 sequence reads: CASSSIPGEQFF. The CDR3 DNA follows: TGTGCCAGCAGCTCCATACCGGGCGAGCAGTTCTTC. The full variable domain, with the rest looked up from reference TRBV7-9 and TRBJ2-1, is DTGVSQNPRHKITKRGQNVTFRCDPISEHNRLYWYRQTLGQGPEFLTYFQNEAQLEKSRLLSDRFSAERPKGSFSTLEIQRTEQGDSAMYLCASSSIPGEQFFGPGTRLTVL.

Concerning this clone: The junction differs from germline at one of its ends, possibly a read error. The rearrangement joins TRBV15 to TRBJ2-4, with 12 bases matching TRBD2. This CDR3 contains 15 residues. Looked up from germline, CDR1 is LNHNV and CDR2 is YYDKDF (reference sequence). As DNA, the CDR3 is TGTGCCACCAGCAGAGATCGGACTAGCGGGGTACAATCTGACTTC. Its protein is CATSRDRTSGVQSDF. The variable domain in full, with the rest retrieved from reference TRBV15 and TRBJ2-4, is DAMVIQNPRYQVTQFGKPVTLSCSQTLNHNVMYWYQQKSSQAPKLLFHYYDKDFNNEADTPDNFQSRRPNTSFCFLDIRSPGLGDTAMYLCATSRDRTSGVQSDFGAGTRLSVL.

The chain joins TRBV10-3 to TRBJ2-5; the match to TRBD2 covers 10 bases. The CDR3 has 19 amino acids. The junction had 15 bases not matched to a gene; V was cut back by 3 bases and J by 2 bases. Germline CDR1 is ENHRY and CDR2 is SYGVKD. The CDR3 region has the DNA TGTGCCATCAGTGACGATTGGACCGGTTCACTAGCGGGACAAGAGACCCAGTACTTC. This sequence encodes CAISDDWTGSLAGQETQYF.